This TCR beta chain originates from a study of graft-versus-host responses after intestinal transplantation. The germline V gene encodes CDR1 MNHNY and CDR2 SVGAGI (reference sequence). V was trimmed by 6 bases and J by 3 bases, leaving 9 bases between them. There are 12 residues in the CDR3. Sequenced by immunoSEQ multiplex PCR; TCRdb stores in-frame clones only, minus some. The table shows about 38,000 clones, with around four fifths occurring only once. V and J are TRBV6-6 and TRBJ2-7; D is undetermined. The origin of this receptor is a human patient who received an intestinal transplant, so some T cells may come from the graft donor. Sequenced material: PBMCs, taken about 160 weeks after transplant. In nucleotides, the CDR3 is TGTGCCAGCAGCCCAAAGGGCTACGAGCAGTACTTC. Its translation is CASSPKGYEQYF.